A single sample gave rise to the 12 T cell receptor beta chains below, sequenced in a study of post-analysis software for immune sequencing data. These receptors' antigens are unknown. Unique molecular identifiers were present in the TCR beta cDNA libraries. TCRdb fed the PCR reads into MiXCR, producing one record per CDR3 protein. The sample shows hundreds of thousands of distinct CDR3 sequences, 25% to 30% of them seen only once. Study-wide findings and caveats: In patients, about five TRBV segments were more frequent than in controls, with TRBV5-6, TRBV5-1 and TRBV20-1 among them.

Sequenced: blood. The receptors stem from a girl aged 10-17 years with multiple sclerosis.

The rearrangement links TRBV15 to TRBJ1-1; TRBD1 matches 7 bases. J gave up 4 bases and V 7 bases, and 9 bases lay outside the gene matches. The germline V gene encodes CDR1 LNHNV and CDR2 YYDKDF (reference sequence). The CDR3 spans 14 residues. The CDR3 protein is CATKTGLGFTEAFF. CDR3 coding DNA: TGTGCCACCAAGACAGGGTTAGGGTTCACTGAAGCTTTCTTT.

This clonotype was picked up a small number of times. The gene calls are TRBV7-2 and TRBJ1-2, with D uncertain. Between the trimmed V and J ends, which lost 4 bases and 0 bases, there was a span of 12 bases. This CDR3 region has 15 residues. Germline V gene lookup returns CDR1 SGHTA and CDR2 FQGNSA. CDR3 in DNA: TGTGCCAGCAGCTCCTCCCGGGCCTCTAACTATGGCTACACCTTC. Translating it yields CASSSSRASNYGYTF. The full variable domain, its missing parts supplied by reference TRBV7-2 and TRBJ1-2, is GAGVSQSPSNKVTEKGKDVELRCDPISGHTALYWYRQSLGQGLEFLIYFQGNSAPDKSGLPSDRFSAERTGGSVSTLTIQRTQQEDSAVYLCASSSSRASNYGYTFGSGTRLTVV.

V gene TRBV12-5 combines with J gene TRBJ1-6; D remains unclear. CDR1 LGHNT and CDR2 FRNRAP come from the germline V gene. V was clipped by 4 bases and J by 6 bases, with 16 bases between them. There are 16 residues in the CDR3. The CDR3 nucleotides are TGTGCTAGTGGTTACCATAAGGGCCAACGTAATTCACCCCTCCACTTT. This encodes CASGYHKGQRNSPLHF.

This clonotype occurred once. Mismatch with germline at one junction end may stem from a read error. The chain couples TRBV29-1 to TRBJ2-1; 10 bases line up with TRBD2. The CDR3 totals 16 residues. CDR1 and CDR2 (germline): SQVTM, ANQGSEA. CDR3 coding DNA: TGCAGTGTTGAGGGGACTAGCGAGCTCTCCTACAATGAGCAGTTCTTC. It specifies CSVEGTSELSYNEQFF.

This clonotype showed up just a few times. J is TRBJ2-1 and V is TRBV9; 7 bases are shared with TRBD1. The CDR3 is made up of 15 amino acids. V was clipped by 3 bases and J by 8 bases; unmatched bases: 11. Germline V gene sequence: CDR1 SGDLS, CDR2 YYNGEE. CDR3 protein: CASSARQGAAHEQFF. The CDR3 DNA reads as TGTGCCAGCAGCGCCCGACAGGGAGCCGCACATGAGCAGTTCTTC.

This clonotype turned up a few times. J is TRBJ1-2 and V is TRBV20-1, with TRBD1 matching 8 bases. The CDR3 is 13 amino acids. J gave up 7 bases and V 7 bases, and 11 bases lay outside the gene matches. Germline CDR1 reads DFQATT; CDR2 reads SNEGSKA (reference sequence). CDR3 nucleotides: TGCAGTGGAGTGAGGAGGGGACAGGTTGGCTACACCTTC. Its translation is CSGVRRGQVGYTF.

Only a few counts were recorded for this clonotype. This sequence joins TRBV29-1 and TRBJ1-2; D gene uncertain. This CDR3 has 13 amino acids. Trimming took 4 bases from V and 5 from J, leaving 14 bases between them. Germline V CDR1 and CDR2: SQVTM, ANQGSEA. This chain's CDR3 is CSVVLPAGYGYTF. The CDR3 DNA reads TGCAGCGTTGTTCTGCCGGCTGGGTATGGCTACACCTTC.

The chain recombines TRBV10-3 with TRBJ2-3; TRBD2 aligns across 10 bases. Germline CDR1 and CDR2: ENHRY and SYGVKD. The length of the CDR3 is 19 residues. J was trimmed by 3 bases and V by 2 bases; bases with no gene match: 14. The CDR3 is CAISESQREGLGFTDTQYF. In DNA form, the CDR3 reads TGTGCCATCAGTGAGAGCCAGCGGGAGGGCCTCGGTTTTACAGATACGCAGTATTTT.

In this sample, this clonotype turned up a few times. The chain joins TRBV29-1 to TRBJ1-1; tentative D call: TRBD1 (5 bases). V shed 4 bases and J shed 0 bases, with 9 bases lying between them. The CDR3 covers 13 residues. Germline CDR1 is SQVTM and CDR2 is ANQGSEA. CDR3: CSVGGGLNTEAFF. Here the CDR3 DNA reads TGCAGCGTTGGGGGGGGTTTGAACACTGAAGCTTTCTTT. The variable domain in full, completed from reference TRBV29-1 and TRBJ1-1, reads SAVISQKPSRDICQRGTSLTIQCQVDSQVTMMFWYRQQPGQSLTLIATANQGSEATYESGFVIDKFPISRPNLTFSTLTVSNMSPEDSSIYLCSVGGGLNTEAFFGQGTRLTVV.

This clonotype was detected only a few times. The V gene is TRBV25-1, the J gene TRBJ1-1, with unresolved D. Germline-derived CDR1 and CDR2 are MGHDK and SYGVNS. The CDR3 sequence is 13 residues long. Written as DNA, the CDR3 is TGTGCAATATCTCCGCTACAAACGACTGAAGCTTTCTTT. It translates to CAISPLQTTEAFF.

This clonotype appeared a few times. This rearrangement joins TRBV7-2 to TRBJ1-2; D remains ambiguous. CDR3 length equals 14 residues. The V end was cut by 1 base, the J end by 3 bases, with 9 bases between. Germline V lookup: CDR1 SGHTA, CDR2 FQGNSA. The CDR3 here is CASSLDQEHYGYTF. CDR3 DNA sequence: TGTGCCAGCAGCTTAGACCAGGAACACTATGGCTACACCTTC.

The rearrangement links TRBV6-5 to TRBJ2-2; tentatively, D is TRBD1 (5 bases). There are 16 residues in the CDR3. Deletions cut 2 bases from V and 4 bases from J, with 14 bases between. CDR1 and CDR2 from the germline V gene are MNHEY and SVGAGI. This chain's CDR3 is CASSYGAGWTTGELFF. The DNA for the CDR3 is TGTGCCAGCAGTTACGGGGCAGGCTGGACCACCGGGGAGCTGTTTTTT.